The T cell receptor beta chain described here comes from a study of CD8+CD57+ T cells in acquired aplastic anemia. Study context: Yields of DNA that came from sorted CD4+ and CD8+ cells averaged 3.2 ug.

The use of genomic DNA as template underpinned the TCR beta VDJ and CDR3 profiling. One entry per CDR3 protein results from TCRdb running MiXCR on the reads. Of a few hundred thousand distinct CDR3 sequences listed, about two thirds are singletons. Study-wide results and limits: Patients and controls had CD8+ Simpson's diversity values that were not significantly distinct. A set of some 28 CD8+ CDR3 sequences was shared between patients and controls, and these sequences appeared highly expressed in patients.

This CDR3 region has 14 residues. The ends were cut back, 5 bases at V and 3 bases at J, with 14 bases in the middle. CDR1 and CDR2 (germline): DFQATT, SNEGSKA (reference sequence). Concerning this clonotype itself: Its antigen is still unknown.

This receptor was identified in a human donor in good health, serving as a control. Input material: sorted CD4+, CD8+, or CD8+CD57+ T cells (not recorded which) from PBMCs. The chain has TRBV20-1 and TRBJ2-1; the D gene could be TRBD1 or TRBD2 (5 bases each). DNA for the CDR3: TGCAGTGCTGCCGGGACCAAGGACTACAATGAGCAGTTCTTC. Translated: CSAAGTKDYNEQFF.